The 5 T cell receptor beta chains given below trace back to one sample, sequenced in a study of control samples from healthy donors and cancer patients. TCRdb keeps only in-frame clones here, not all; method: immunoSEQ multiplex PCR. The sample consists of some 74,000 clones, 83% of them appearing once. Sequenced input: blood. Receptors were obtained from a man in his sixties in good health.

The V call is TRBV9, the J call TRBJ2-1; 11 bases align to TRBD1. The CDR3 is made up of 15 amino acids. Germline assignment: CDR1 SGDLS and CDR2 YYNGEE. With V trimmed by 4 bases and J by 2 bases, 2 bases remained unmatched. The CDR3 spells CASSKGQGAYNEQFF. In nucleotides, the CDR3 is TGTGCCAGCAGCAAGGGACAGGGGGCCTACAATGAGCAGTTCTTC.

This clone was seen at least ten times. The chain recombines TRBV19 with TRBJ2-6; the D gene is possibly TRBD2 (6 bases). V lost 7 bases, J lost 0 bases, and 16 bases lay in between. This CDR3 is built from 17 residues. Germline V gives CDR1 LNHDA, CDR2 SQIVND (reference sequence). CDR3 nucleotides: TGTGCCAGTACTCTGGAGGGCGTAGCCTCTGGGGCCAACGTCCTGACTTTC. This encodes CASTLEGVASGANVLTF.

This clone was seen only a few times. The chain links TRBV27 to TRBJ2-1; D remains unclear. Germline V gene data show CDR1 as MNHEY and CDR2 as SMNVEV (reference sequence). CDR3 length: 12 residues. With 5 bases removed from V and 9 bases from J, the gap between germline ends came to 11 bases. Here the CDR3 reads CASSSRGGEQFF. The CDR3 DNA sequence: TGTGCCAGCAGTAGCCGCGGTGGTGAGCAGTTCTTC.

DNA of the CDR3: TGTGCCAGCAGCCTCACCCGCCCGCTAGCGACCCGCACAGATACGCAGTATTTT. Protein: CASSLTRPLATRTDTQYF. V is TRBV28 and J is TRBJ2-3; weak D call: TRBD2 (6 bases). Per germline, CDR1 MDHEN and CDR2 SYDVKM. V was trimmed by 6 bases and J by 1 base, leaving 23 bases between them. There are 18 residues in the CDR3.

As regards this clone: The junction shows a germline mismatch at one end, possibly a read error. This specimen includes other DNA sequences encoding the same CDR3. The rearrangement links TRBV28 to TRBJ2-5, with 11 bases aligning to TRBD2. The V gene's germline CDR1 is MDHEN and CDR2 SYDVKM. This CDR3 is 15 amino acids long. CDR3 coding DNA: TGCGCCAGCAGTTCGGGGACTAGCGGTGGAGAGACCCAGTACTTC. Translation gives CASSSGTSGGETQYF.